Reported below is one T cell receptor (beta chain). What it recognizes is unknown. Other DNA sequences in this specimen translate into the identical CDR3. Profiling relied on immunoSEQ multiplex PCR, and the TCRdb table lists in-frame clones only, not all of them. The sample has 150,000 to 200,000 clones; approximately 90% are singletons. These data belong to a study of T cell responses to AZD1222 COVID-19 vaccine. Study context: Second doses at about 4 or about 12 weeks were pooled. Whole-study results and caveats: Sampling that yielded the repertoires occurred only after the peak T cell response.

After removal of 4 bases from V and 4 bases from J, the junction contained 7 bases not matched to a gene. Germline-derived CDR1 and CDR2 are SGHNT and YYREEE (reference sequence). The CDR3 runs 14 residues. The gene calls are TRBV5-4 and TRBJ2-7; TRBD2 aligns across 8 bases. The source was peripheral blood, collected on day 0 of AZD1222 vaccination. The clonotype comes from an adult in good health. The CDR3 sequence is CASSVSGSSYEQYF. DNA for the CDR3: TGTGCCAGCAGCGTGAGCGGGAGTTCGTACGAGCAGTACTTC. Full variable domain (missing parts from reference TRBV5-4 and TRBJ2-7): ETGVTQSPTHLIKTRGQQVTLRCSSQSGHNTVSWYQQALGQGPQFIFQYYREEENGRGNFPPRFSGLQFPNYSSELNVNALELDDSALYLCASSVSGSSYEQYFGPGTRLTVT.